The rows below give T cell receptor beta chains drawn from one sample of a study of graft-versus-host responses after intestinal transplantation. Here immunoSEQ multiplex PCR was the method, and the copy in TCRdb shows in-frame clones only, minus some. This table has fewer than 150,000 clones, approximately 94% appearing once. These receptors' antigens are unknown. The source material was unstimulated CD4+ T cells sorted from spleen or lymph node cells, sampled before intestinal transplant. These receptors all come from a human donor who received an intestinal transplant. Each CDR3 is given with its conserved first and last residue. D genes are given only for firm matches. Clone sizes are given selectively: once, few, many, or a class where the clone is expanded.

CDR3: CASRWPRVPGNTIYF
DNA: TGTGCCAGCAGGTGGCCGCGGGTCCCTGGAAACACCATATATTTT
V: TRBV6-1
size: once
J: TRBJ1-3
D: -

CDR3: CASSPKGSTDTQYF
DNA: TGTGCCAGCTCACCAAAGGGAAGCACAGATACGCAGTATTTT
V: TRBV18
size: -
J: TRBJ2-3
D: -

CDR3: CASSYSTGTGDGYTF
DNA: TGTGCCAGCAGTTACTCCACCGGGACAGGGGATGGCTACACCTTC
V: TRBV6-6
size: -
J: TRBJ1-2
D: TRBD1

CDR3: CASSLRLAGRYNEQFF
DNA: TGTGCCAGCAGCTTAAGACTAGCGGGGCGCTACAATGAGCAGTTCTTC
V: TRBV11-2
size: -
J: TRBJ2-1
D: TRBD2

CDR3: CSVESFVETQYF
DNA: TGCAGCGTTGAGAGCTTTGTAGAGACCCAGTACTTC
V: TRBV29-1
size: -
J: TRBJ2-5
D: -

CDR3: CASSLVGSTGGRTDTQYF
DNA: TGTGCCAGCAGCTTAGTAGGTTCCACGGGGGGCCGAACAGATACGCAGTATTTT
V: TRBV11-2
size: -
J: TRBJ2-3
D: -

CDR3: CSARAGIEAFF
DNA: TGCAGTGCTAGAGCAGGAATTGAAGCTTTCTTT
V: TRBV20-1
size: -
J: TRBJ1-1
D: -

CDR3: CASSRRLAGASLSYEQYF
DNA: TGCGCCAGCAGCCGCCGACTAGCGGGGGCCTCCCTCTCCTACGAGCAGTACTTC
V: TRBV5-1
size: -
J: TRBJ2-7
D: TRBD2

CDR3: CASSLINEQFF
DNA: TGTGCCAGCAGCCTAATAAATGAGCAGTTCTTC
V: TRBV7-8
size: -
J: TRBJ2-1
D: -

CDR3: CASSGDRWSTEAFF
DNA: TGTGCCAGCAGCGGGGACAGGTGGAGTACTGAAGCTTTCTTT
V: TRBV5-6
size: -
J: TRBJ1-1
D: TRBD1

CDR3: CASSLETRFTDTQYF
DNA: TGCGCCAGCAGCTTGGAAACCCGATTCACAGATACGCAGTATTTT
V: TRBV5-1
size: -
J: TRBJ2-3
D: -

CDR3: CASSHGRNTEAFF
DNA: TGTGCCAGCAGTCACGGGCGGAACACTGAAGCTTTCTTT
V: TRBV6-6
size: -
J: TRBJ1-1
D: -

CDR3: CASSQRPRRETQYF
DNA: TGCGCCAGCAGCCAACGGCCTCGGCGAGAGACCCAGTACTTC
V: TRBV5-1
size: -
J: TRBJ2-5
D: -

CDR3: CASSPLGDRSRGYF
DNA: TGTGCCAGCTCTCCACTCGGGGACAGGTCGCGGGGGTACTTC
V: TRBV18
size: -
J: TRBJ2-4
D: TRBD1